The rows below give T cell receptor beta chains drawn from one sample of a study of cytomegalovirus exposure and HLA in healthy donors. Libraries were prepared by immunoSEQ multiplex PCR; TCRdb keeps only in-frame clonotypes and omits some of them. The top ten clones hold around 0.21% of a sample with approximately 180,000 clones, roughly 87% of them seen once. Sequencing was performed on PBMCs. These receptors all come from a girl less than two years old in good health and CMV-seronegative. Both conserved end residues are part of each CDR3. A D gene is named only where the DNA matches it firmly. Size is omitted from some rows. Given values are once, few, many or a class for expanded clones.

abundance,d_gene,v_gene,j_gene,CDR3aa,CDR3nt
.,.,TRBV7-3,TRBJ1-1,CASSLFPQNLNTEAFF,TGTGCCAGCAGCTTATTTCCCCAGAATTTGAACACTGAAGCTTTCTTT
.,TRBD1,TRBV9,TRBJ1-4,CASSVGDSSEKLFF,TGTGCCAGCAGCGTAGGGGACAGCAGTGAAAAACTGTTTTTT
.,.,TRBV21-1,TRBJ2-7,CASSKMRASGNKSYEQYF,TGTGCCAGCAGCAAAATGAGGGCTAGCGGGAATAAATCCTACGAGCAGTACTTC
once,.,TRBV30,TRBJ1-5,CAWSVQVGGQPQHF,TGTGCCTGGAGTGTACAAGTAGGGGGTCAGCCCCAGCATTTT
.,TRBD1,TRBV5-8,TRBJ2-5,CASSVGQGSQETQYF,TGTGCCAGCAGCGTCGGACAGGGGTCTCAAGAGACCCAGTACTTC
few,.,TRBV15,TRBJ1-5,CATSRDRRNQPQHF,TGTGCCACCAGCAGAGACAGGCGAAATCAGCCCCAGCATTTT
.,TRBD1,TRBV19,TRBJ1-5,CASNYQGAGNQPQHF,TGTGCCAGTAACTATCAGGGGGCCGGCAATCAGCCCCAGCATTTT
.,TRBD1,TRBV5-1,TRBJ2-7,CASGPRDSAYEQYF,TGCGCCAGCGGCCCTAGGGACAGCGCCTACGAGCAGTACTTC
.,TRBD1,TRBV7-9,TRBJ1-1,CSSSGQGSVNTEAFF,TGTTCCAGCAGCGGACAGGGTTCGGTGAACACTGAAGCTTTCTTT
.,TRBD1,TRBV4-1,TRBJ2-2,CASSQTQGANGELFF,TGCGCCAGCAGCCAGACACAGGGGGCAAACGGGGAGCTGTTTTTT
.,.,TRBV19,TRBJ2-3,CASSIQITDTQYF,TGTGCCAGTAGTATCCAGATCACAGATACGCAGTATTTT
.,TRBD1,TRBV6-1,TRBJ1-2,CASSFQGAYQGYTF,TGTGCCAGCAGTTTCCAGGGGGCGTATCAGGGCTACACCTTC
.,TRBD1,TRBV30,TRBJ1-2,CAWDRVPYGYTF,TGTGCCTGGGACAGGGTGCCTTATGGCTACACCTTC
.,TRBD2,TRBV7-8,TRBJ2-3,CASNAGLAGDENTQYF,TGTGCCAGCAATGCAGGACTAGCGGGAGATGAGAATACACAGTATTTT
.,.,TRBV4-3,TRBJ2-1,CASSQDLTPGSHNEQFF,TGCGCCAGCAGCCAAGATCTCACCCCGGGGTCCCACAATGAGCAGTTCTTC
.,.,TRBV2,TRBJ2-4,CASSVQGGKNIQYF,TGTGCCAGCAGTGTTCAGGGAGGCAAAAACATTCAGTACTTC
.,.,TRBV9,TRBJ1-2,CASSVGNSLPYGYTF,TGTGCCAGCAGCGTAGGAAACTCCCTCCCTTATGGCTACACCTTC
.,.,TRBV5-4,TRBJ1-1,CASSLGRGTEAFF,TGTGCCAGCAGCTTAGGTAGGGGCACTGAAGCTTTCTTT
.,TRBD1,TRBV7-8,TRBJ2-7,CASSLVGTDSYEQYF,TGTGCCAGCAGCTTAGTAGGGACAGACTCCTACGAGCAGTACTTC
once,.,TRBV5-1,TRBJ1-1,CASSLGGEMNTEAFF,TGCGCCAGCAGCTTGGGTGGGGAGATGAACACTGAAGCTTTCTTT
few,.,TRBV6-6,TRBJ2-1,CASSYAETNEQFF,TGTGCCAGCAGTTACGCGGAGACCAATGAGCAGTTCTTC
.,TRBD1,TRBV18,TRBJ2-1,CASSPGDRAGEQFF,TGTGCCAGCTCACCAGGGGACAGGGCGGGTGAGCAGTTCTTC
.,TRBD1,TRBV5-5,TRBJ1-1,CASSFGQANTEAFF,TGTGCCAGCAGCTTTGGACAGGCGAACACTGAAGCTTTCTTT
.,.,TRBV9,TRBJ2-5,CASSVGGTQYF,TGTGCCAGCAGCGTCGGGGGGACCCAGTACTTC
once,TRBD1,TRBV2,TRBJ1-2,CASRESAGGEGYTF,TGTGCCAGCAGGGAATCGGCAGGGGGCGAAGGCTACACCTTC
.,.,TRBV9,TRBJ2-2,CASTGENTGELFF,TGTGCCAGCACGGGAGAGAACACCGGGGAGCTGTTTTTT
.,.,TRBV4-1,TRBJ1-2,CASSQGPQRSNYGYTF,TGCGCCAGCAGCCAGGGTCCTCAACGGAGTAACTATGGCTACACCTTC
.,TRBD1,TRBV6-5,TRBJ2-3,CASSRDRATDTQYF,TGTGCCAGCAGTCGAGACAGGGCCACAGATACGCAGTATTTT
.,TRBD1,TRBV7-3,TRBJ2-1,CASSLISGGAYNEQFF,TGTGCCAGCAGCTTAATATCAGGGGGCGCCTACAATGAGCAGTTCTTC
once,TRBD1,TRBV4-2,TRBJ2-7,CASSRGQGIGYEQYF,TGTGCCAGCAGCCGCGGACAGGGAATAGGCTACGAGCAGTACTTC
.,.,TRBV5-1,TRBJ2-1,CASSPRTERYQQFF,TGCGCCAGCAGCCCACGGACAGAGAGATATCAGCAGTTCTTC
.,.,TRBV2,TRBJ1-5,CASSRGLFNQPQHF,TGTGCCAGCAGCCGGGGACTTTTCAATCAGCCCCAGCATTTT
.,TRBD2,TRBV18,TRBJ2-1,CASSPGTSGSSYNEQFF,TGTGCCAGCTCACCGGGAACTAGCGGGAGCTCCTACAATGAGCAGTTCTTC
.,.,TRBV6-6,TRBJ2-5,CASSHGPGERETQYF,TGTGCCAGCAGTCATGGACCCGGTGAGCGGGAGACCCAGTACTTC
once,TRBD1,TRBV9,TRBJ2-5,CASSLSGGSETQYF,TGTGCCAGCAGCCTGTCAGGGGGCTCAGAGACCCAGTACTTC
.,.,TRBV30,TRBJ2-2,CAWFRASTGELFF,TGTGCCTGGTTCAGGGCGAGCACCGGGGAGCTGTTTTTT